This is a list of T cell receptor beta chains from one sample in a study of neurological immune-mediated disorders. TCRdb recomputed calls from the 5' RACE reads with MiXCR, one row per CDR3 protein. The profile covers 40,000 to 60,000 distinct CDR3 sequences, with approximately 14% appearing a single time and 4.5% taken by the ten largest. The sample was PBMCs. These receptors were obtained from a male donor with HTLV-1-associated myelopathy (HAM/TSP). CDR3s include the opening cysteine and the closing phenylalanine or tryptophan. D genes are given only for firm matches. Part of the rows lack a size; the others show once, few, many or a class for expanded clones.

cdr3_nt cdr3_aa j_call clone_size d_call v_call
TGCAGTGCTAGAGTCAGCCTGAACACCGGGGAGCTGTTTTTT CSARVSLNTGELFF TRBJ2-2 many NA TRBV20-1
TGCGCCAGCAGCCGGCAGGGGGGCACAGATACGCAGTATTTT CASSRQGGTDTQYF TRBJ2-3 many TRBD1 TRBV5-1
TGTGCCAGCCACCCATTAGGGGGAGGGAACACTGAAGCTTTCTTT CASHPLGGGNTEAFF TRBJ1-1 many NA TRBV6-5
TGTGCCAGCAGCCCGACAGGGAATTCCTACGAGCAGTACTTC CASSPTGNSYEQYF TRBJ2-7 many TRBD1 TRBV7-6
TGTGCCAGCAGCCAAGGGAAAAGCAATCAGCCCCAGCATTTT CASSQGKSNQPQHF TRBJ1-5 NA NA TRBV3-1
TGTGCCAGCAGCTCAAGAGCCGGGTTCCCCTATGAGCAGTTCTTC CASSSRAGFPYEQFF TRBJ2-1 many NA TRBV5-6
TGTGCCAGCAGTTTTGTCGGTCACACTGAAGCTTTCTTT CASSFVGHTEAFF TRBJ1-1 many NA TRBV12-3/TRBV12-4
TGCAGTGCTAGACTCCCTGGACTGGCTGGGACCCAGTACTTC CSARLPGLAGTQYF TRBJ2-5 many NA TRBV20-1
TGCGCCAGCAGCCAAGATATTGTGGGACCCCTCTCCTACGAGCAGTACTTC CASSQDIVGPLSYEQYF TRBJ2-7 NA NA TRBV4-1
TGTGCCAGCAGCTTGGAGGGCGAGCAGTACTTC CASSLEGEQYF TRBJ2-7 many NA TRBV5-5
TGCAGCGGTGAGGGACAGCCGAACACTGAAGCTTTCTTT CSGEGQPNTEAFF TRBJ1-1 many TRBD1 TRBV29-1
TGTGCCAGCAGCTTAACAGGGACAAGTGGCAATCAGCCCCAGCATTTT CASSLTGTSGNQPQHF TRBJ1-5 many NA TRBV28
TGCGCCAGCAGCTTGCCCGGGGGACAGGTGGGAGAGACCCAGTACTTC CASSLPGGQVGETQYF TRBJ2-5 many TRBD1 TRBV5-1
TGTGCCAGCACCACAGGAGCCAAACCTGGGGCCAACGTCCTGACTTTC CASTTGAKPGANVLTF TRBJ2-6 NA NA TRBV27
TGCGCCAGCAACCGGGGGGGCGGGGATACGCAGTATTTT CASNRGGGDTQYF TRBJ2-3 many TRBD2 TRBV5-1
TGTGCCAGCAGCCCGGGGGCAGGGGAGGACTATGGCTACACCTTC CASSPGAGEDYGYTF TRBJ1-2 many NA TRBV5-6
TGCAGTGCCCAGGGGGCGAACTCCTACGAGCAGTACTTC CSAQGANSYEQYF TRBJ2-7 NA TRBD1 TRBV20-1
TGTGCCAGCAGCGTCGAGGGAGTGTGGGTTGACACTGAAGCTTTCTTT CASSVEGVWVDTEAFF TRBJ1-1 many NA TRBV9
TGTGCCAGCAGCCCCCAACATGCAACTAATGAAAAACTGTTTTTT CASSPQHATNEKLFF TRBJ1-4 many NA TRBV7-2
TGTGCCAGCAGTTGGGGGCCCGGGGAGCTGTTTTTT CASSWGPGELFF TRBJ2-2 many NA TRBV6-5
TGTGCCAGCAGCTTAGACGGCAGGGGAGGATATGGCTACACCTTC CASSLDGRGGYGYTF TRBJ1-2 many NA TRBV5-5
TGCGCCAGCAGCTACCAGACAGGGGAGAACACTGAAGCTTTCTTT CASSYQTGENTEAFF TRBJ1-1 many TRBD1 TRBV5-1
TGCGCCAGCAGCCGGACAGGGGTCTCCTACGAGCAGTACTTC CASSRTGVSYEQYF TRBJ2-7 medium-sized TRBD1 TRBV5-1
TGTGCTACCAGCACCCAGGCCCCTCGGAGGGAAAAACTGTTTTTT CATSTQAPRREKLFF TRBJ1-4 once NA TRBV15
TGCAGTGCTAGAGATGGGGGCTATGGCTACACCTTC CSARDGGYGYTF TRBJ1-2 many NA TRBV20-1
TGTGCCAGCAGCTCTCCCGTTCGTTGGGCGGGGGCTCGCACAGATACGCAGTATTTT CASSSPVRWAGARTDTQYF TRBJ2-3 many NA TRBV7-2
TGCAGTGCTAGAACAGGGACTAGCGGGGAGGCAGATACGCAGTATTTT CSARTGTSGEADTQYF TRBJ2-3 many TRBD2 TRBV20-1
TGCAGTGCTAGAGCGGGGGGGGGCAGCACAGATACGCAGTATTTT CSARAGGGSTDTQYF TRBJ2-3 few TRBD2 TRBV20-1
TGTGCCAGCAGCGTTATGACTAGCGGGGTCACAGATACGCAGTATTTT CASSVMTSGVTDTQYF TRBJ2-3 many TRBD2 TRBV6-1
TGTGCCAGCAGTCCGACAGGGGCGACTATAATTTCTCTCTATGGCTACACCTTC CASSPTGATIISLYGYTF TRBJ1-2 many TRBD1 TRBV3-1
TGTGCCAGCCCGACAGCGAACACCGGGGAGCTGTTTTTT CASPTANTGELFF TRBJ2-2 many NA TRBV7-9
TGCGCCAGCAACCCAAGCGGGGGGGTGTACAATGAGCAGTTCTTC CASNPSGGVYNEQFF TRBJ2-1 many TRBD2 TRBV5-1
TGTGCCAGCAGACTCGGGGGACTAGCGGGGACCTACGAGCAGTACTTC CASRLGGLAGTYEQYF TRBJ2-7 many TRBD2 TRBV6-5
TGTGCCACAAGAACCTCTGGGGAAGCTTTCTTT CATRTSGEAFF TRBJ1-1 many NA TRBV15
TGCAGTGCCCACAAAGCGGGAGATAGCTCCTACGAGCAGTACTTC CSAHKAGDSSYEQYF TRBJ2-7 many TRBD2 TRBV20-1
TGTGCCAGCAGCTTGGAGGGCGCGTTCCCCGGGGAGCTGTTTTTT CASSLEGAFPGELFF TRBJ2-2 NA NA TRBV5-6
TGTGCCAGCAGCCAAGATTCGGATTATGAGCAGTTCTTC CASSQDSDYEQFF TRBJ2-1 many NA TRBV14
TGTGCCAGCAGCTTAGACGTTAGGTGCGGGGGTGGGAATGAGCAGTTCTTC CASSLDVRCGGGNEQFF TRBJ2-1 NA TRBD2 TRBV7-2
TGTGCCAGCAGTTTACAAGGGTCAGGGGAAAAACTGTTTTTT CASSLQGSGEKLFF TRBJ1-4 many NA TRBV27
TGCAGTGCCCAAATGGCCTCCACACCCTACGAGCAGTACTTC CSAQMASTPYEQYF TRBJ2-7 many NA TRBV20-1
TGTGCCAGCAGCGTAGTAGAGGCAGGGGGTGAGCAGTTCTTC CASSVVEAGGEQFF TRBJ2-1 many TRBD1 TRBV9
TGCAGTGCCGAGAATTCGGACAGGGCTGAAAAACTGTTTTTT CSAENSDRAEKLFF TRBJ1-4 many TRBD1 TRBV20-1
TGTGCCAGCAGCGTAGACTCGACTGGAAACACCATATATTTT CASSVDSTGNTIYF TRBJ1-3 many NA TRBV9
TGCGCCAGCAGCTTGTCTGGGGCCGGGGCCAACGTCCTGACTTTC CASSLSGAGANVLTF TRBJ2-6 many NA TRBV5-1
TGTGCCAGCAGCGGGACATTGAGCTCCTACGAGCAGTACTTC CASSGTLSSYEQYF TRBJ2-7 many NA TRBV12-3/TRBV12-4
TGTGCCAGCAGTTTATTTGTCCGGGGGAGGTCCAGGAGTCACGAGCAGTACTTC CASSLFVRGRSRSHEQYF TRBJ2-7 many NA TRBV28
TGCGCCAGCAGCTTAAAGGGGAGTAATTCACCCCTCCACTTT CASSLKGSNSPLHF TRBJ1-6 many NA TRBV5-1